This T cell receptor (beta chain) emerged from a study of T cells in Graves' hyperthyroidism and ophthalmopathy. Broader study findings: Separation of ophthalmopathy from stable hyperthyroidism was achieved by a 13 V-J model. Before onset, by a median of approximately 6.8 months, the model predicted ophthalmopathy.

A Clinical Activity Score of at least 3, a NOSPECS grade of at least 4 and a duration under 3 months were recorded in the ophthalmopathy patients. Fresh peripheral blood, roughly 9.6 ml, was the source of the PBMCs. Many counts were recorded for this clonotype. The antigen is not known. At one end the junction does not follow the germline gene, possibly because of a read error. Germline V gene data show CDR1 as DFQATT and CDR2 as SNEGSKA (reference sequence). The CDR3 is 14 residues long. TCR beta CDR3 regions were amplified from RNA transcripts. The HTBI primer set drove a first-round RT-PCR of the TCR CDR3. TCRdb re-called the multiplex PCR reads through MiXCR, storing one row per CDR3 protein. The sample has about 520,000 distinct CDR3 sequences; around 22% are singletons.

The chain links TRBV20-1 to TRBJ2-4; no clear D. The source of this sequence is a woman aged 30 to 39 with Graves' ophthalmopathy. The sample consisted of blood. CDR3 sequence: CSATFPNTKNIKYF. The CDR3 DNA sequence: TGCAGTGCTACATTCCCGAATACCAAAAACATTAAGTACTTC.